This is a list of T cell receptor beta chains from one sample in a study of blood T cell repertoires in COVID-19. Profiling relied on immunoSEQ multiplex PCR, and the TCRdb table lists in-frame clones only, not all of them. Found here are fewer than 200,000 clones, over 80% of them singletons; the top ten hold about 5%. The source material was peripheral blood. The receptors were gathered from a woman aged 45-65 years with acute or convalescent COVID-19. Each CDR3 is given with its conserved first and last residue. D genes are given only for firm matches. The size of a clone is reported for some rows only, either as once, few or many, or as a class for expanded clones.

.	TRBD2	16	TRBV19	TRBJ2-1	CASSPSSGRSYNEQFF	TGTGCCAGTAGTCCTTCTAGCGGGCGCTCCTACAATGAGCAGTTCTTC
.	TRBD1	16	TRBV5-4	TRBJ1-2	CASSLPGGAGNYGYTF	TGTGCCAGCAGCTTGCCAGGGGGCGCGGGTAACTATGGCTACACCTTC
.	.	14	TRBV30	TRBJ1-3	CAWSTGYSGNTIYF	TGTGCCTGGAGTACAGGTTACTCTGGAAACACCATATATTTT
.	TRBD2	16	TRBV7-3	TRBJ2-1	CASSLSASGSLNEQFF	TGTGCCAGCAGCTTATCGGCTAGCGGGAGTTTGAATGAGCAGTTCTTC
.	.	19	TRBV5-8	TRBJ2-2	CASSLGPYTGRVKAGELFF	TGTGCCAGCAGCTTGGGACCCTATACAGGGAGAGTGAAGGCCGGGGAGCTGTTTTTT
.	TRBD1	13	TRBV10-3	TRBJ1-1	CAITADRDTEAFF	TGTGCCATCACCGCGGACAGGGACACTGAAGCTTTCTTT
.	.	13	TRBV7-2	TRBJ1-2	CASSRDSLYGYTF	TGTGCCAGCAGCCGTGACAGCCTCTATGGCTACACCTTC
.	.	15	TRBV6-6	TRBJ1-6	CASSYSDSYNSPLHF	TGTGCCAGCAGTTATTCGGACAGCTATAATTCACCCCTCCACTTT
.	.	14	TRBV11-2	TRBJ1-2	CASSLGQGDYGYTF	TGTGCCAGCAGCTTAGGGCAGGGCGACTATGGCTACACCTTC
.	TRBD2	15	TRBV6-1	TRBJ2-7	CASSDRGLAGYEQYF	TGTGCCAGCAGTGATCGAGGACTAGCGGGTTACGAGCAGTACTTC
.	.	13	TRBV5-1	TRBJ1-1	CASSFPSDTEAFF	TGCGCCAGCAGCTTCCCCTCCGACACTGAAGCTTTCTTT
.	.	14	TRBV2	TRBJ1-2	CASSEFRAGGGYTF	TGTGCCAGCAGTGAATTTAGGGCAGGAGGTGGCTACACCTTC
.	.	14	TRBV19	TRBJ1-2	CASTDAGVLPGYTF	TGTGCCAGTACCGACGCGGGGGTACTCCCTGGCTACACCTTC
.	TRBD1	14	TRBV7-9	TRBJ2-7	CASSPGQYSYEQYF	TGTGCCAGCAGCCCGGGACAGTACTCCTACGAGCAGTACTTC
.	.	14	TRBV2	TRBJ1-2	CASSEAQGFYGYTF	TGTGCCAGCAGTGAAGCTCAGGGATTCTATGGCTACACCTTC
.	TRBD1	14	TRBV2	TRBJ1-1	CASIPTGRDTEAFF	TGTGCCAGCATTCCGACAGGGAGAGACACTGAAGCTTTCTTT
.	.	13	TRBV6-5	TRBJ1-2	CASRETGRYGYTF	TGTGCCAGCAGAGAGACAGGCCGCTATGGCTACACCTTC
once	TRBD2	16	TRBV5-6	TRBJ2-7	CASSLEPGLVPYEQYF	TGTGCCAGCAGCTTGGAACCGGGACTAGTACCCTACGAGCAGTACTTC
.	TRBD1	13	TRBV2	TRBJ1-5	CASRGVGGQPQHF	TGTGCCAGCAGGGGGGTAGGGGGCCAGCCCCAGCATTTT
.	.	12	TRBV7-9	TRBJ2-1	CASSSVPNEQFF	TGTGCCAGCAGCTCGGTACCTAATGAGCAGTTCTTC
once	.	15	TRBV7-8	TRBJ2-2	CASSLNRSPAGELFF	TGTGCCAGCAGCTTGAACAGGTCGCCTGCCGGGGAGCTGTTTTTT
.	TRBD1	14	TRBV5-1	TRBJ2-5	CASSYRGVRETQYF	TGCGCCAGCAGCTACAGGGGGGTGAGAGAGACCCAGTACTTC
.	TRBD2	14	TRBV6-6	TRBJ2-1	CASTPTSAYNEQFF	TGTGCCAGCACCCCGACTAGCGCATACAATGAGCAGTTCTTC
.	TRBD1	14	TRBV5-1	TRBJ2-1	CASSPGDSRQEQFF	TGCGCCAGCAGCCCCGGGGACAGTCGCCAGGAGCAGTTCTTC
.	.	15	TRBV6-1	TRBJ1-4	CASSEWGEANEKLFF	TGTGCCAGCAGTGAATGGGGAGAGGCTAATGAAAAACTGTTTTTT